This is a list of T cell receptor beta chains from one sample in a study of neurological immune-mediated disorders. TCRdb re-called the 5' RACE reads with MiXCR, one entry per CDR3 protein. This repertoire shows 40,000 to 60,000 distinct CDR3 sequences, about an eighth found once; its top ten account for roughly 4.3%. Sequencing was performed on PBMCs. The receptors originated from a male donor with HTLV-1-associated myelopathy (HAM/TSP). Each CDR3 is given with its conserved first and last residue. Each record gives: D gene, J gene, V gene, CDR3 length, clone size, CDR3 DNA, CDR3 protein. D genes are given only for firm matches. Size tells how often a clone was seen (once, few, many) or the class of an expanded clone, and some rows leave it out.

>NA|TRBJ2-7|TRBV6-2/TRBV6-3|15|many
TGTGCCAGCAGCTCCCGCCCGGGACGAGCCTACGAGCAGTACTTC
CASSSRPGRAYEQYF
>TRBD2|TRBJ2-1|TRBV5-1|17|many
TGCGCCAGCAGCTTGGCCACGACTAGCGGGGGGGCCAATGAGCAGTTCTTC
CASSLATTSGGANEQFF
>TRBD2|TRBJ2-5|TRBV5-1|14|many
TGCGCCAGCAGCTTGACTCGGGGGGGAGAGACCCAGTACTTC
CASSLTRGGETQYF
>NA|TRBJ2-1|TRBV7-2|17|few
TGTGCCAGCAGCTCGACCCATCCAGGGGCCTTAAACAATGAGCAGTTCTTC
CASSSTHPGALNNEQFF
>NA|TRBJ1-1|TRBV5-1|16|many
TGCGCCAGCAGCAATCTTCAGGGGACGGCGAACACTGAAGCTTTCTTT
CASSNLQGTANTEAFF
>TRBD1|TRBJ2-7|TRBV5-1|12|many
TGCGCCAGCGGGACAGGGGCCTACGAGCAGTACTTC
CASGTGAYEQYF
>NA|TRBJ2-3|TRBV5-1|12|many
TGCGCCAGCAGCCGCGACACAGATACGCAGTATTTT
CASSRDTDTQYF
>TRBD1|TRBJ1-1|TRBV20-1|17|many
TGCAGTGCTAAAAGTGTGGCAGGGGGCTTGCGAAACACTGAAGCTTTCTTT
CSAKSVAGGLRNTEAFF
>NA|TRBJ2-3|TRBV7-9|11|NA
TGTGCCAGCAGCTTACAGTACGCGCAGTATTTT
CASSLQYAQYF
>NA|TRBJ2-2|TRBV27|14|many
TGTGCCAGCAGTTTCATGGTTTCCACCGGGGAGCTGTTTTTT
CASSFMVSTGELFF
>NA|TRBJ2-4|TRBV5-6|16|many
TGTGCCAGCAGCTTGGTACCGACAGGTTCCAAAAACATTCAGTACTTC
CASSLVPTGSKNIQYF
>NA|TRBJ2-5|TRBV3-1|15|NA
TGTGCCAGCAGCTACAAAGACTGCCCAGAAGAGACCCAGTACTTC
CASSYKDCPEETQYF
>TRBD1|TRBJ1-4|TRBV6-5|15|many
TGTGCCAGCAGTTACGGAGGGACAGGGGATGAAAAACTGTTTTTT
CASSYGGTGDEKLFF
>NA|TRBJ2-7|TRBV7-9|12|medium-sized
TGTGCCAGCAGCTTAGAGTGGAACGAGCAGTACTTC
CASSLEWNEQYF
>NA|TRBJ2-2|TRBV7-9|13|many
TGTGCCAGCAGTCTCAAGGGGTTCGGGGAGCTGTTTTTT
CASSLKGFGELFF
>NA|TRBJ1-5|TRBV20-1|13|many
TGCAGTGCTAGGGACCTGAGCAATCAGCCCCAGCATTTT
CSARDLSNQPQHF
>NA|TRBJ2-7|TRBV20-1|14|many
TGCAGTGCTAGAGATCAGGACAAATTGAACGAGCAGTACTTC
CSARDQDKLNEQYF
>TRBD1|TRBJ1-5|TRBV20-1|17|many
TGCAGTGCCGAATCTCGGACAGGGGGCAGTAGCAATCAGCCCCAGCATTTT
CSAESRTGGSSNQPQHF
>NA|TRBJ2-1|TRBV5-1|12|many
TGCGCCAGCAGCTTGGCCACCAATGAGCAGTTCTTC
CASSLATNEQFF
>TRBD1|TRBJ1-5|TRBV10-2|14|many
TGCGCCAGCAGAGATACAGGGGGGTCAATGTCCCAGCATTTT
CASRDTGGSMSQHF
>TRBD1|TRBJ1-4|TRBV6-5|19|many
TGTGCCAGCAGTTCATCCTCAAGGACAGGGAGCGCAACTAATGAAAAACTGTTTTTT
CASSSSSRTGSATNEKLFF
>NA|TRBJ1-5|TRBV20-1|13|many
TGCAGTGCTTCTCTTGGGGTCCGGGGGCCCCAGCATTTT
CSASLGVRGPQHF
>NA|TRBJ1-1|TRBV12-3/TRBV12-4|14|many
TGTGCCAGCAGCCTTGTGGGGGGGAACACTGAAGCTTTCTTT
CASSLVGGNTEAFF
>NA|TRBJ2-3|TRBV10-3|16|many
TGTGCCATCAGCGGGGTACGGGGGGCCCCCACAGATACGCAGTATTTT
CAISGVRGAPTDTQYF
>TRBD1|TRBJ2-6|TRBV20-1|17|many
TGCAGTGCCCAACGCGGGACAGGAACAACTGGGGCCAACGTCCTGACTTTC
CSAQRGTGTTGANVLTF
>TRBD2|TRBJ2-7|TRBV7-6|16|many
TGTGCCAGCAGCTCACGCAGCGGGGGGGAGACCTACGAGCAGTACTTC
CASSSRSGGETYEQYF
>NA|TRBJ2-3|TRBV20-1|11|many
TGCAGTGCGCAAGACTCAGATACGCAGTATTTT
CSAQDSDTQYF
>TRBD2|TRBJ2-1|TRBV5-1|15|NA
TGCGCCAGCAGCTGGGTGAGCGGGGGGGCTAATGAGCGGTTCTTC
CASSWVSGGANERFF
>TRBD1|TRBJ1-4|TRBV7-2|14|many
TGTGCCAGCAGCTACGACAGGGCTGCGGAAAAACTGTTTTTT
CASSYDRAAEKLFF
>NA|TRBJ1-4|TRBV5-5|14|NA
TGTGCCAGCAGCTTGCAACATATTAATGAAAAACTGTTTTTT
CASSLQHINEKLFF
>NA|TRBJ1-5|TRBV28|16|many
TGTGCCAGCAGTTTATCAGGGGAGGAGTACAATCAGCCCCAGCATTTT
CASSLSGEEYNQPQHF
>NA|TRBJ1-1|TRBV20-1|12|many
TGCAGTGCTAGAGAAGGAGGGACTGAAGCTTTCTTT
CSAREGGTEAFF
>NA|TRBJ1-1|TRBV4-3|17|many
TGCGCCAGCAGCCAAGAAGTCGAGACAGTAATGTTCACTGAAGCTTTCTTT
CASSQEVETVMFTEAFF
>NA|TRBJ2-7|TRBV5-1|14|many
TGCGCCAGCCTCACAGGACCAGGCTCCTACGAGCAGTACTTC
CASLTGPGSYEQYF
>NA|TRBJ2-5|TRBV7-9|15|many
TGTGCCAGCAGCCGAGGGGCCAGGGTAGCGGAGACCCAGTACTTC
CASSRGARVAETQYF
>NA|TRBJ2-5|TRBV11-3|15|many
TGTGCCAGCAGCCACGGGACTCTGACGGGCGAGACCCAGTACTTC
CASSHGTLTGETQYF
>TRBD1|TRBJ2-2|TRBV7-2|15|many
TGTGCCAGCAGCTTGACAGGGGGCGCAGTCGGGGAGCTGTTTTTT
CASSLTGGAVGELFF
>NA|TRBJ1-4|TRBV20-1|10|many
TGCAGTGCGAGTGGGGAAAAACTGTTTTTT
CSASGEKLFF
>NA|TRBJ2-3|TRBV3-1|16|many
TGTGCCAGCAGCCAAGGCCGGCCCCCTCCTCGGGATACGCAGTATTTT
CASSQGRPPPRDTQYF
>NA|TRBJ2-1|TRBV5-1|15|many
TGCGCCAGCAGCTTGGGCGGTAGCTCCTACAATGAGCAGTTCTTC
CASSLGGSSYNEQFF
>NA|TRBJ2-5|TRBV5-1|13|many
TGCGCCAGCAGCTTGGGCAGCCAAGAGACCCAGTACTTC
CASSLGSQETQYF
>TRBD1|TRBJ1-4|TRBV5-1|19|many
TGCGCCAGCAGCTTGGAACAGTCCCGGGACAGGAGCGGGGAAGAAAAACTGTTTTTT
CASSLEQSRDRSGEEKLFF